There are many counts of the clone carrying this T cell receptor beta chain. V lost 3 bases and J 2 bases, leaving 15 bases between the germline ends. The CDR3 covers 16 residues. Germline V gene data show CDR1 as SGHTA and CDR2 as FQGNSA. In TCRdb, the reads were re-called with MiXCR into one record per CDR3 protein. The table records several thousand distinct CDR3 sequences, around 20% of them present only once. The sample comes from a study of lung T cells in sarcoidosis with Löfgren's syndrome. The source of this sequence is a human donor with sarcoidosis (Löfgren's syndrome or another form), or a control subject (not recorded which). Sequenced material: CD4+ T cells from bronchoalveolar lavage fluid. The chain carries TRBV7-2 and TRBJ2-3, with D tentatively TRBD1 or TRBD2 (5 bases each). In DNA, the CDR3 is TGTGCCAGCAGCTTCGGGACCTCATTTACCACAGATACGCAGTATTTT. It yields the protein CASSFGTSFTTDTQYF.